Many counts were recorded for the clone carrying this T cell receptor (beta chain). What it binds is not known. For TCR beta, libraries came from iRepertoire HTBI primers and Arm-PCR of CDR3 regions. Each CDR3 protein gets one entry after TCRdb re-called the multiplex PCR reads with MiXCR. The table lists approximately 400,000 distinct CDR3 sequences, roughly 20% of them singletons, with around 20% in the top ten. The data originate from a study of regulatory T cells in long-lasting Graves disease. V lost 8 bases, J lost 3 bases, and 6 bases stayed unmatched. The CDR3 loop spans 13 amino acids. Germline V gene data show CDR1 as SNHLY and CDR2 as FYNNEI. Study-level findings and limits: Persistent Graves' patients had lower TCR diversity than newly diagnosed ones. Persistent disease was associated with favored TRBV28 usage and with favored use of TRBJ1-2 and TRBJ2-5.

Sample time point: persistent/refractory GD, antithyroid drugs over 5 years with positive TRAb. Following extraction of RNA from PBMCs, that RNA was used to make the TCR library. An endocrinology department located in Xi'an, China, was where the patients came from. The TCR sequence derives from a female donor with Graves disease. V usage is TRBV2 and J usage is TRBJ1-2; 7 bases fit TRBD1. The input for sequencing was peripheral blood mononuclear cells (PBMCs), taken when the disease was refractory, from a patient treated with antithyroid drugs. The CDR3 loop reads CASASGTDYGYTF. Written as DNA, the CDR3 is TGTGCCAGCGCCTCCGGGACAGACTATGGCTACACCTTC.